This is a list of T cell receptor beta chains from one sample in a study of glioma-infiltrating T cells. MiXCR, applied by TCRdb to the multiplex PCR reads, yields one record per CDR3 protein. The repertoire holds approximately 110,000 distinct CDR3 sequences, with 25% as singletons. Source material: glioma tissue, nonneoplastic brain tissue, or PBMCs (not recorded which). The receptors come from a human donor with low-grade glioma or glioblastoma, undergoing nonglioma brain surgery, or in good health (not recorded which). Both conserved end residues are part of each CDR3. Each record gives: J gene, D gene, V gene, clone size, CDR3 protein, CDR3 DNA. A D gene is named only where the DNA matches it firmly. Only some rows state a clone size, as once, few, many or a class for expanded clones.

j_gene: TRBJ2-1
d_gene: -
v_gene: TRBV2
abundance: once
CDR3aa: CAIKRGQGYEQFF
CDR3nt: TGTGCCATAAAAAGGGGACAAGGCTATGAGCAGTTCTTC

j_gene: TRBJ2-1
d_gene: TRBD2
v_gene: TRBV6-1
abundance: many
CDR3aa: CASSELAGVGQFF
CDR3nt: TGTGCCAGCAGTGAACTAGCGGGAGTGGGGCAGTTCTTC

j_gene: TRBJ1-2
d_gene: -
v_gene: TRBV29-1
abundance: many
CDR3aa: CSVSSGLVGYTF
CDR3nt: TGCAGCGTGAGTAGCGGTCTGGTGGGCTACACCTTC

j_gene: TRBJ1-1
d_gene: -
v_gene: TRBV5-1
abundance: many
CDR3aa: CASQKDSTNTEAFF
CDR3nt: TGCGCCAGCCAGAAGGACAGTACCAACACTGAAGCTTTCTTT

j_gene: TRBJ1-1
d_gene: -
v_gene: TRBV2
abundance: many
CDR3aa: CASSPQENTEAFF
CDR3nt: TGTGCCAGCAGTCCACAGGAAAACACTGAAGCTTTCTTT

j_gene: TRBJ2-3
d_gene: TRBD2
v_gene: TRBV6-4
abundance: many
CDR3aa: CASSEGSGKDTQYF
CDR3nt: TGTGCCAGCAGTGAAGGTAGCGGGAAAGATACGCAGTATTTT

j_gene: TRBJ2-5
d_gene: TRBD2
v_gene: TRBV29-1
abundance: many
CDR3aa: CSVMTSGFETQYF
CDR3nt: TGCAGCGTTATGACTAGCGGTTTTGAGACCCAGTACTTC

j_gene: TRBJ2-1
d_gene: -
v_gene: TRBV6-5
abundance: -
CDR3aa: CANSYSGYEQFF
CDR3nt: TGTGCCAACAGTTACTCTGGGTATGAGCAGTTCTTC

j_gene: TRBJ2-1
d_gene: TRBD1
v_gene: TRBV3-1
abundance: many
CDR3aa: CASSRLPGTGDNEQFF
CDR3nt: TGTGCCAGCAGCCGATTACCGGGGACAGGAGACAATGAGCAGTTCTTC

j_gene: TRBJ2-1
d_gene: TRBD2
v_gene: TRBV20-1
abundance: many
CDR3aa: CSARAGTSGYNEQFF
CDR3nt: TGCAGTGCTAGAGCCGGGACTAGCGGTTACAATGAGCAGTTCTTC

j_gene: TRBJ1-4
d_gene: -
v_gene: TRBV7-9
abundance: many
CDR3aa: CASSRLWQTTNEKLFF
CDR3nt: TGTGCCAGCAGCCGACTCTGGCAGACAACTAATGAAAAACTGTTTTTT

j_gene: TRBJ2-7
d_gene: -
v_gene: TRBV28
abundance: many
CDR3aa: CASSLPTQGTRSYEQYF
CDR3nt: TGTGCCAGCAGTTTACCCACACAGGGGACTCGCTCCTACGAGCAGTACTTC

j_gene: TRBJ1-1
d_gene: -
v_gene: TRBV28
abundance: medium-sized
CDR3aa: CASSLPTAVTFF
CDR3nt: TGTGCCAGCAGCTTACCGACAGCCGTCACTTTCTTT

j_gene: TRBJ2-7
d_gene: -
v_gene: TRBV9
abundance: many
CDR3aa: CASSATGTISYEQYF
CDR3nt: TGTGCCAGCAGCGCCACCGGGACAATCTCCTACGAGCAGTACTTC

j_gene: TRBJ1-1
d_gene: -
v_gene: TRBV5-1
abundance: many
CDR3aa: CASSLEGGTEAFF
CDR3nt: TGTGCCAGCAGCTTAGAGGGGGGAACTGAAGCTTTCTTT

j_gene: TRBJ2-1
d_gene: -
v_gene: TRBV29-1
abundance: -
CDR3aa: CSAGTGLSSYNEQFF
CDR3nt: TGCAGCGCTGGAACGGGACTTAGCTCCTACAATGAGCAGTTCTTC

j_gene: TRBJ1-2
d_gene: -
v_gene: TRBV11-2
abundance: many
CDR3aa: CASSLVPGWNYGYTF
CDR3nt: TGTGCCAGCAGCTTAGTTCCAGGGTGGAACTATGGCTACACCTTC

j_gene: TRBJ1-6
d_gene: -
v_gene: TRBV6-1
abundance: many
CDR3aa: CASSQGMNSPLHF
CDR3nt: TGTGCCAGCAGTCAGGGAATGAATTCACCCCTCCACTTT

j_gene: TRBJ1-1
d_gene: -
v_gene: TRBV28
abundance: -
CDR3aa: CASSLPRANTEAFF
CDR3nt: TGTGCCAGCAGTTTACCCAGAGCGAACACTGAAGCTTTCTTT

j_gene: TRBJ1-1
d_gene: -
v_gene: TRBV6-5
abundance: many
CDR3aa: CASSYWIGGRTEAFF
CDR3nt: TGTGCCAGCAGTTACTGGATTGGGGGCAGAACTGAAGCTTTCTTT